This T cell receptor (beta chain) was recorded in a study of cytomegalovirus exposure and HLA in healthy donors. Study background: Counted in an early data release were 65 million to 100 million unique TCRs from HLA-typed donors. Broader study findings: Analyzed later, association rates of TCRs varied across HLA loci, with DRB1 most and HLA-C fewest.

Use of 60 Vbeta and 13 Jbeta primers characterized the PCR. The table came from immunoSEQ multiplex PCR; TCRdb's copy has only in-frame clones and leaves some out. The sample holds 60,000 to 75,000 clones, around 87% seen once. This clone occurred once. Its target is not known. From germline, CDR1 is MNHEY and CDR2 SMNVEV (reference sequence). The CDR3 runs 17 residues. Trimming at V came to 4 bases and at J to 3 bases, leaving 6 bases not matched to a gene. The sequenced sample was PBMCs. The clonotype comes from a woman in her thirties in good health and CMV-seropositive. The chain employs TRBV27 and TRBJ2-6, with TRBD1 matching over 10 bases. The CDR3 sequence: CASSSGQGRIGANVLTF. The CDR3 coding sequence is TGTGCCAGCAGTTCGGGACAGGGGCGCATTGGGGCCAACGTCCTGACTTTC.